The text below deals with one TCR beta chain. Its antigen is not identified. Germline loops: CDR1 MNHEY, CDR2 SMNVEV (reference sequence). The CDR3 is 14 amino acids. V lost 8 bases and J 2 bases, leaving 13 bases between the germline ends. This record belongs to a study of cytomegalovirus exposure and HLA in healthy donors. Study background: Out of around 360 genotyped donors, roughly 78% belonged to the Caucasian-associated ancestry cluster. Whole-study results and caveats: Sequencing had likely introduced a cluster of highly shared sequence variants as an artifact. Previous analysis showed most TCR beta V segments were productive about 87% or about 30% of the time.

With 60 Vbeta and 13 Jbeta primers, the PCR was carried out. Measured with immunoSEQ multiplex PCR; TCRdb has only the in-frame clones, and not every one. The sample carries 150,000 to 200,000 clones, about 80% recorded once. This receptor was taken from a woman aged 50 to 60 in good health and CMV-seronegative. The chain couples TRBV27 to TRBJ2-1; perhaps TRBD2 as D (6 bases). Sequencing was carried out using PBMCs. CDR3 loop: CASGLEGPYNEQFF. The CDR3 nucleotides are TGTGCCAGCGGGCTGGAGGGCCCCTACAATGAGCAGTTCTTC.